This TCR beta chain originates from a study of PD-1 blockade in mismatch repair-deficient tumors. Study at large: Patients had over ten mismatch repair-deficient cancer types and were previously treated and progressing.

This clone was found a few times. The assay was immunoSEQ multiplex PCR, and TCRdb's table has in-frame clones only and misses some. The table has 15,000 to 25,000 clones, over 70% seen once. This CDR3 spans 16 amino acids. The V gene's germline CDR1 is SGHRS and CDR2 YFSETQ. The V segment lost 1 base and the J segment 6 bases; nucleotides outside the gene matches: 10. The sequenced sample was PBMCs, obtained 52 weeks after starting pembrolizumab. The chain joins TRBV5-1 to TRBJ2-7, with 10 bases lining up with TRBD1. This receptor was taken from an adult with mismatch repair-deficient cancer. As DNA, the CDR3 is TGCGCCAGCAGCTTGAGGGGCGGGACAGGGGCAAGCGAGCAGTACTTC. Amino acid sequence: CASSLRGGTGASEQYF.